Below are 19 T cell receptor beta chains sequenced from a single sample in a study of T-cell reconstitution after alpha-beta-depleted transplantation in children. The authors prepared the TCRbeta library with unique molecular identifiers. From the PCR reads, TCRdb called clonotypes with MiXCR, one entry per CDR3 protein. In the table there are about 500,000 distinct CDR3 sequences, less than 35% of which are singletons. The sample here was PBMCs from the stem cell graft donor, taken from the stem cell graft. The receptor source for this set is a human donor who donated a stem cell graft to a child with aplastic anemia.

The chain recombines TRBV19 with TRBJ1-2; TRBD1 might be the D (5 bases). V dropped 0 bases and J dropped 0 bases, with 8 bases sitting between them. Germline V gene data show CDR1 as LNHDA and CDR2 as SQIVND (reference sequence). The CDR3 covers 15 residues. For the CDR3, the DNA is TGTGCCAGTAGTATAGAGGCCAGGGCTAACTATGGCTACACCTTC. As protein: CASSIEARANYGYTF.

The J gene is TRBJ2-3, the V gene TRBV9; possibly TRBD2 for D (6 bases). The CDR3 consists of 15 residues. V was trimmed by 0 bases and J by 8 bases, leaving 16 bases between them. Germline CDR1 is SGDLS and CDR2 is YYNGEE. CDR3 loop: CASSVGGDPHGTQYF. CDR3 nucleotide sequence: TGTGCCAGCAGCGTAGGGGGGGACCCGCACGGTACGCAGTATTTT.

This clonotype occurred a few times. The gene calls are TRBV29-1 and TRBJ1-2; D ambiguous. The V end lost 1 base, the J end lost 8 bases, and 11 bases lay between the germline ends. Per the germline V gene, CDR1 is SQVTM and CDR2 is ANQGSEA. This CDR3 spans 12 amino acids. The DNA of the CDR3 is TGCAGCGTTGAAGTAACACAACGAGGCTACACCTTC. Protein product: CSVEVTQRGYTF.

The V call is TRBV6-5, the J call TRBJ2-3; perhaps D is TRBD1 or TRBD2 (5 bases each). The CDR3 contains 15 residues. Trimming took 0 bases from V and 5 from J, leaving 12 bases between them. Germline V gene sequence: CDR1 MNHEY, CDR2 SVGAGI. DNA for the CDR3: TGTGCCAGCAGTTACTCGCGGGCAGGGAGAGATACGCAGTATTTT. This sequence encodes CASSYSRAGRDTQYF.

V gene TRBV6-2 or TRBV6-3 combines with J gene TRBJ2-7, with D unclear. The germline V gene has CDR1 MNHEY and CDR2 SVGEGT. Trimming took 5 bases from V and 3 from J, leaving 14 bases between them. The CDR3 is 14 amino acids. The CDR3 reads CASSRDTGNYEQYV. The CDR3 DNA is TGTGCCAGCAGTCGCGACACTGGGAACTACGAGCAGTACGTC.

The gene calls are TRBV2 and TRBJ2-5, with 10 nucleotides matching TRBD2. Germline V gene sequence: CDR1 SNHLY, CDR2 FYNNEI. V shed 6 bases, J shed 0 bases, and the junction held 4 bases outside the gene matches. CDR3 length: 15 residues. CDR3 bases: TGTGCCAGCAGCTTGACTAGCGGGTACCAAGAGACCCAGTACTTC. Protein product: CASSLTSGYQETQYF. Using reference TRBV2 and TRBJ2-5 for the parts outside the CDR3, the full variable domain is EPEVTQTPSHQVTQMGQEVILRCVPISNHLYFYWYRQILGQKVEFLVSFYNNEISEKSEIFDDQFSVERPDGSNFTLKIRSTKLEDSAMYFCASSLTSGYQETQYFGPGTRLLVL.

This clonotype was picked up a small number of times. The rearrangement joins TRBV7-9 to TRBJ1-5; no definite D call. Germline V gives CDR1 SEHNR, CDR2 FQNEAQ (reference sequence). CDR3 length: 14 residues. V lost 4 bases to trimming and J lost 1 base, with 8 bases between them. The CDR3 reads CASSSWSSNQPQHF. DNA of the CDR3: TGTGCCAGCAGCTCATGGAGCAGCAATCAGCCCCAGCATTTT.

In this sample, this clonotype turned up a few times. This chain uses TRBV28 with TRBJ2-1, with a tentative D call TRBD1 (5 bases). V shed 5 bases and J shed 9 bases, with 14 bases lying between them. The length of the CDR3 is 13 residues. The germline CDR1 and CDR2 sequences are MDHEN and SYDVKM. The CDR3 nucleotides read TGTGCCAGCAGTAAGGGGAAAGTCACTGAGCAGTTCTTC. Encoded protein: CASSKGKVTEQFF.

This clonotype occurred once. The chain employs TRBV4-3 and TRBJ2-2; TRBD2 aligns across 13 bases. The trim removed 1 base at V and 6 bases at J, leaving 5 bases unmatched. The CDR3 length is 17 residues. Germline V gene lookup returns CDR1 LGHNA and CDR2 YSLEER. The DNA for the CDR3 is TGCGCCAGCAGCCAAGGACTAGCGGGAGGTATGGCCGGGGAGCTGTTTTTT. Translation: CASSQGLAGGMAGELFF.

The chain links TRBV7-2 to TRBJ2-5; D is unresolved. Per germline, CDR1 SGHTA and CDR2 FQGNSA. The CDR3 totals 14 residues. V lost 4 bases to trimming and J lost 1 base, with 10 bases between them. The CDR3 spells CASSSTVSQETQYF. CDR3 coding DNA: TGTGCCAGCAGCTCTACAGTCTCCCAAGAGACCCAGTACTTC.

This chain links TRBV5-5 with TRBJ2-5, with D uncertain. CDR1 and CDR2 from the germline V gene are SGHKS and YYEKEE (reference sequence). Trimming pared 1 base from V and 1 base from J, leaving 14 bases between. This CDR3 comprises 16 residues. CDR3 nucleotide sequence: TGTGCCAGCAGCTTGAGACTGCGACGGATCCAAGAGACCCAGTACTTC. Protein: CASSLRLRRIQETQYF.

This clonotype has at least ten counts. V and J are TRBV20-1 and TRBJ1-1; D is unresolved. V gave up 0 bases and J gave up 4 bases, with 12 bases separating them. From germline, CDR1 is DFQATT and CDR2 SNEGSKA (reference sequence). CDR3 length: 14 amino acids. CDR3 DNA: TGCAGTGCTAGAGATCCCGCGCGAGTCACTGAAGCTTTCTTT. Its translation: CSARDPARVTEAFF.

This clonotype was seen a single time. J is TRBJ2-7 and V is TRBV23-1, with D unclear. TRBV23-1 is given ORF status, its function remaining uncertain. V lost 1 base, J lost 2 bases, and 6 bases lay in between. The CDR3 is 13 residues long. The CDR3 region is CASSQYLAYEQYF. The CDR3 DNA sequence: TGCGCCAGCAGTCAATATCTCGCCTACGAGCAGTACTTC.

This clonotype occurred a few times. CDR3 sequence: CATSGNIGANVLTF. As DNA, the CDR3 is TGTGCCACCAGTGGCAATATTGGGGCCAACGTCCTGACTTTC. The chain employs TRBV24-1 and TRBJ2-6; D is uncertain. The V and J ends lost 5 bases and 3 bases respectively, with 7 bases between them. Germline-derived CDR1 and CDR2 are KGHDR and SFDVKD. The CDR3 consists of 14 residues.

This clonotype was seen a few times. The rearrangement joins TRBV18 to TRBJ2-2; tentatively, D is TRBD1 (6 bases). The germline CDR1 and CDR2 sequences are KGHSH and LQKENI. This CDR3 contains 14 residues. Trimming cost V 4 bases and J 6 bases, with 12 bases left between them. The CDR3 loop is CASSRSNRAGELFF. The CDR3 DNA is TGTGCCAGCTCACGATCAAACAGGGCCGGGGAGCTGTTTTTT.

This chain links TRBV6-1 with TRBJ2-7; 8 bases map to TRBD1. Germline assignment: CDR1 MNHNS and CDR2 SASEGT. The length of the CDR3 is 17 residues. The V segment lost 6 bases and the J segment 6 bases; nucleotides outside the gene matches: 19. DNA of the CDR3: TGTGCCAGCAGACATACGGCCGGGACAGGAAAAGGACCCGAGCAGTACGTC. Residues: CASRHTAGTGKGPEQYV.

This rearrangement joins TRBV29-1 to TRBJ2-3, with TRBD1 matching 7 bases. V dropped 6 bases and J dropped 4; count of bases not matched to a gene: 10. The CDR3 runs 14 residues. Per germline, CDR1 SQVTM and CDR2 ANQGSEA. The CDR3 DNA follows: TGCAGCGTGGCGAGACAGGGTGCGGCAGATACGCAGTATTTT. Translating gives CSVARQGAADTQYF.

This chain joins TRBV7-2 and TRBJ2-2, with D tentatively TRBD2 (6 bases). This CDR3 is 16 amino acids long. V dropped 0 bases and J dropped 4 bases, with 12 bases sitting between them. Germline CDR1 reads SGHTA; CDR2 reads FQGNSA. The CDR3, as DNA: TGTGCCAGCAGCTTAGCGGCAGTGGGGGGCACCGGGGAGCTGTTTTTT. This translates into CASSLAAVGGTGELFF. The whole variable domain, filled in from reference TRBV7-2 and TRBJ2-2, reads GAGVSQSPSNKVTEKGKDVELRCDPISGHTALYWYRQSLGQGLEFLIYFQGNSAPDKSGLPSDRFSAERTGGSVSTLTIQRTQQEDSAVYLCASSLAAVGGTGELFFGEGSRLTVL.

This clonotype came up a few times. In nucleotides, the CDR3 is TGCAGTGCCCAGGACAGGACCACTGAAGCTTTCTTT. Translating it yields CSAQDRTTEAFF. The J gene is TRBJ1-1, the V gene TRBV20-1, with 7 bases that match TRBD1. Germline V CDR1 and CDR2: DFQATT, SNEGSKA (reference sequence). The CDR3 has 12 amino acids. Unmatched junction bases numbered 5, after V lost 6 bases and J lost 4 bases.